These 10 T cell receptor beta chains were sequenced from one sample in a study of blood T cell repertoires in COVID-19 (dated by TCRdb to about 2020). The library was prepared using the immunoSEQ multiplex PCR assay. What TCRdb holds here is the immuneACCESS table cut down to in-frame rearrangements. Part of the clones is not present; checked against another copy, under half of the missing clones reflect an unresolved V gene, and the others are unexplained. The sample table contains 250,000 to 350,000 clones; only one count was recorded for around 84% of them. The ten largest make up 1.4% to 1.5% of the sample. Sequencing was carried out using peripheral blood. The receptors originated from a human donor with COVID-19, enrolled during active disease. The donor label of this sample is uncertain.

This rearrangement joins TRBV11-2 to TRBJ1-2, with D possibly matching TRBD1 (6 bases). CDR3 size: 13 residues. Trimming shortened V by 6 bases and J by 6 bases, and 14 bases separated the two germline ends. Germline CDR1 SGHAT, CDR2 FQNNGV. The CDR3 spells CASRPTGKHGYTF. DNA for the CDR3: TGTGCCAGCAGACCAACAGGGAAGCATGGCTACACCTTC. The full variable domain, its missing parts supplied by reference TRBV11-2 and TRBJ1-2, is EAGVAQSPRYKIIEKRQSVAFWCNPISGHATLYWYQQILGQGPKLLIQFQNNGVVDDSQLPKDRFSAERLKGVDSTLKIQPAKLEDSAVYLCASRPTGKHGYTFGSGTRLTVV.

This clone was counted between two and nine times. The chain couples TRBV27 to TRBJ2-7, with a possible D match to TRBD2 (5 bases). The CDR3 totals 14 residues. Trimming removed 6 bases at V and 2 bases at J, with 14 bases between. Germline CDR1 reads MNHEY; CDR2 reads SMNVEV (reference sequence). CDR3 region: CASSAPGIPYEQYF. The CDR3 region has the DNA TGTGCCAGCAGCGCTCCCGGGATCCCCTACGAGCAGTACTTC.

This clone was observed a handful of times. CDR3 residues: CAWSVVQDGGLFF. The DNA for the CDR3 is TGTGCCTGGAGTGTAGTGCAGGATGGAGGGCTGTTTTTT. The chain links TRBV30 to TRBJ2-2, with D tentatively TRBD2 (5 bases). The length of the CDR3 is 13 residues. Germline V lookup: CDR1 GTSNPN, CDR2 SVGIG (reference sequence). Trimming removed 0 bases from V and 13 bases from J, with 15 bases in between.

The rearrangement uses TRBV27 and TRBJ2-7; 7 bases are a match to TRBD1. V lost 0 bases and J lost 2; bases outside the gene matches: 10. Germline CDR1 MNHEY, CDR2 SMNVEV (reference sequence). The CDR3 has 17 amino acids. The CDR3 DNA reads as TGTGCCAGCAGTTTATCGATACGGGACAGCGTAACCTACGAGCAGTACTTC. Protein: CASSLSIRDSVTYEQYF.

J is TRBJ2-7 and V is TRBV6-5; 11 positions match TRBD1. With 6 bases clipped from V and 3 bases from J, the junction kept 4 bases outside the gene matches. The CDR3 has 14 residues. CDR1 is MNHEY, CDR2 SVGAGI, per germline. This CDR3 is CASRPGTGGYEQYF. The DNA of the CDR3 is TGTGCCAGCAGACCCGGGACAGGGGGCTACGAGCAGTACTTC.

J is TRBJ2-1 and V is TRBV20-1, with D tentatively TRBD2 (6 bases). Trimming took off 0 bases at V and 12 bases at J, with 9 bases between the two ends. The CDR3 has 11 residues. From germline, CDR1 is DFQATT and CDR2 SNEGSKA (reference sequence). CDR3 in amino acids: CSARDSRGQFF. In nucleotides, the CDR3 is TGCAGTGCTAGAGATTCGCGGGGGCAGTTCTTC.

This clone was observed once. Other DNA sequences in this sample translate to the same CDR3. This chain joins TRBV18 and TRBJ2-7; D is unresolved. There are 12 residues in the CDR3. The V gene's germline CDR1 is KGHSH and CDR2 LQKENI. With 6 bases removed from V and 0 bases from J, the gap between germline ends came to 6 bases. The CDR3 DNA reads as TGTGCCAGCTCCCCTAGCTCCTACGAGCAGTACTTC. Amino acids: CASSPSSYEQYF.

J is TRBJ1-2 and V is TRBV7-8; D gene uncertain. Germline values: CDR1 SGHVS, CDR2 FQNEAQ. Trimming removed 1 base from V and 3 bases from J, with 15 bases in between. The CDR3 sequence is 16 residues long. CDR3 loop: CASSLVETHWHYGYTF. The CDR3 nucleotides read TGTGCCAGCAGCTTAGTTGAGACACACTGGCACTATGGCTACACCTTC. Full variable domain (rest looked up from reference TRBV7-8 and TRBJ1-2): GAGVSQSPRYKVAKRGQDVALRCDPISGHVSLFWYQQALGQGPEFLTYFQNEAQLDKSGLPSDRFFAERPEGSVSTLKIQRTQQEDSAVYLCASSLVETHWHYGYTFGSGTRLTVV.

The chain uses TRBV18 and TRBJ1-2, with D maybe TRBD1 (6 bases). Looked up from germline, CDR1 is KGHSH and CDR2 is LQKENI. This CDR3 spans 16 amino acids. V was trimmed by 2 bases and J by 8 bases, leaving 21 bases between them. The CDR3 here is CASSPSGQFGGNGYTF. In nucleotides, the CDR3 is TGTGCCAGCTCACCATCAGGACAGTTTGGAGGTAACGGCTACACCTTC. Variable domain in full (rest from reference TRBV18 and TRBJ1-2): NAGVMQNPRHLVRRRGQEARLRCSPMKGHSHVYWYRQLPEEGLKFMVYLQKENIIDESGMPKERFSAEFPKEGPSILRIQQVVRGDSAAYFCASSPSGQFGGNGYTFGSGTRLTVV.

A single count supports this clone. This chain connects TRBV28 to TRBJ2-2, with 11 bases that match TRBD2. The ends lost 8 bases at V and 4 bases at J; junction bases unmatched: 6. Germline loops: CDR1 MDHEN, CDR2 SYDVKM. CDR3 length equals 15 residues. DNA for the CDR3: TGTGCCAGCGGGTCCCTAGCGGGAGGCACCGGGGAGCTGTTTTTT. As protein: CASGSLAGGTGELFF. Together with reference TRBV28 and TRBJ2-2, the CDR3 gives the full variable domain: DVKVTQSSRYLVKRTGEKVFLECVQDMDHENMFWYRQDPGLGLRLIYFSYDVKMKEKGDIPEGYSVSREKKERFSLILESASTNQTSMYLCASGSLAGGTGELFFGEGSRLTVL.